The 22 T cell receptor beta chains reported below all come from one sample, sequenced in a study of T cells after posttransplantation cyclophosphamide. Sequenced by immunoSEQ multiplex PCR; TCRdb stores in-frame clones only, minus some. Counted here are roughly 17,000 clones, 75% to 90% occurring once; the ten biggest clones make up 7.5% to 9.5%. What was sequenced was memory CD4+ T cells sorted from blood. These receptor sequences come from a man younger than 45 in good health and a related stem cell transplant donor.

This chain connects TRBV7-8 to TRBJ2-1; tentative D call: TRBD1 (6 bases). V lost 4 bases and J 10 bases, leaving 11 bases between the germline ends. Germline CDR1 is SGHVS and CDR2 is FQNEAQ. This CDR3 contains 12 residues. The DNA for the CDR3 is TGTGCCAGCAGCTACAGGGACGGGGAGCAGTTCTTC. Its translation is CASSYRDGEQFF. Supplemented by reference TRBV7-8 and TRBJ2-1, the full variable domain reads GAGVSQSPRYKVAKRGQDVALRCDPISGHVSLFWYQQALGQGPEFLTYFQNEAQLDKSGLPSDRFFAERPEGSVSTLKIQRTQQEDSAVYLCASSYRDGEQFFGPGTRLTVL.

This clone was seen a handful of times. The genes are TRBV28 and TRBJ1-3, with D possibly being TRBD1 (6 bases). The V gene's germline CDR1 is MDHEN and CDR2 SYDVKM. V dropped 3 bases and J dropped 8 bases, with 8 bases sitting between them. There are 12 residues in the CDR3. DNA of the CDR3: TGTGCCAGCAGTTTTGAGGGGGACACCATATATTTT. Translation: CASSFEGDTIYF.

The rearrangement links TRBV6-1 to TRBJ1-5; TRBD1 matches 7 bases. Germline V CDR1 and CDR2: MNHNS, SASEGT. V lost 4 bases, J lost 10 bases, and 13 bases stayed unmatched. This CDR3 region has 15 residues. The CDR3 DNA reads as TGTGCCAGCAGTGGACGGGACAGCCTTGTAGGCCCCCAGCATTTT. It translates to CASSGRDSLVGPQHF.

This clone has only one observation. The genes are TRBV5-1 and TRBJ1-1, with D uncertain. There are 15 residues in the CDR3. The germline V gene has CDR1 SGHRS and CDR2 YFSETQ. V was clipped by 1 base and J by 1 base, with 11 bases between them. The CDR3 DNA is TGCGCCAGCAGCTTGTTTCCGGGAACGAACACTGAAGCTTTCTTT. Translation gives CASSLFPGTNTEAFF.

This chain uses TRBV7-2 with TRBJ2-2, with a tentative D call TRBD2 (5 bases). The CDR3 length is 16 residues. Germline V CDR1 and CDR2: SGHTA, FQGNSA. V was pared by 1 base and J by 6 bases, with 15 bases between. The CDR3, as DNA: TGTGCCAGCAGCTTAGAGGGCAGAGGGTTATCCGGGGAGCTGTTTTTT. Translated: CASSLEGRGLSGELFF.

CDR3 protein: CASSSDPRGPQHF. In DNA, the CDR3 is TGTGCCAGCAGCTCGGACCCGCGGGGGCCCCAGCATTTT. The chain combines TRBV7-3 with TRBJ1-5; no clear D. The CDR3 consists of 13 residues. The germline CDR1 and CDR2 sequences are SGHTA and FQGTGA. Trimming removed 4 bases at V and 9 bases at J, with 13 bases between.

The V and J genes are TRBV27 and TRBJ2-5, with D possibly being TRBD2 (6 bases). Matching the DNA end better, TRBJ2-7 makes the J call doubtful. Germline V lookup: CDR1 MNHEY, CDR2 SMNVEV (reference sequence). The CDR3 has 15 residues. The CDR3 DNA reads TGTGCCAGCAGTTTAGGGGGGTCCCCCTCCTACGAGCAGTACTTC. It is translated as CASSLGGSPSYEQYF.

The chain uses TRBV6-5 and TRBJ1-1; 7 bases agree with TRBD1. V trimming: 2 bases; J trimming: 6 bases; junction bases outside the gene matches: 9. Germline values: CDR1 MNHEY, CDR2 SVGAGI. The CDR3 is 15 residues long. The CDR3 coding sequence is TGTGCCAGCAGTTACACAACGACAGGGAATCCTGAAGCTTTCTTT. This sequence encodes CASSYTTTGNPEAFF.

Only one count was recorded for this clone. The V gene is TRBV7-2, the J gene TRBJ1-5, with D maybe TRBD1 (5 bases). Deletions cut 2 bases from V and 3 bases from J, with 14 bases between. The CDR3 contains 16 residues. Per the germline V gene, CDR1 is SGHTA and CDR2 is FQGNSA. CDR3 DNA sequence: TGTGCCAGCAGCTTAACACAGGCCCTCGTCAATCAGCCCCAGCATTTT. Translation gives CASSLTQALVNQPQHF.

The chain combines TRBV4-3 with TRBJ1-5, with 8 bases identical to TRBD1. With 0 bases clipped from V and 7 bases from J, the junction kept 8 bases outside the gene matches. CDR3 length: 16 amino acids. Germline CDR1 is LGHNA and CDR2 is YSLEER. DNA of the CDR3: TGCGCCAGCAGCCAAGATCGAGACAGGGGTTCGCAGCCCCAGCATTTT. Its protein is CASSQDRDRGSQPQHF.

The rearrangement joins TRBV6-1 to TRBJ1-5; the D gene is possibly TRBD1 (5 bases). The CDR3 spans 14 residues. The V end was cut by 4 bases, the J end by 4 bases, with 11 bases between. Germline loops: CDR1 MNHNS, CDR2 SASEGT. CDR3 protein: CASSGQLRNQPQHF. DNA for the CDR3: TGTGCCAGCAGTGGACAGCTGAGGAATCAGCCCCAGCATTTT.

The rearrangement uses TRBV14 and TRBJ2-3; a possible D gene is TRBD2 (6 bases). In germline, CDR1 is SGHDN, CDR2 FVKESK. This CDR3 contains 13 residues. V was shortened by 4 bases and J by 6 bases, with 11 bases between the two germline ends. The CDR3 DNA reads TGTGCCAGCAGCCGTCTAGGGAGGGATACGCAGTATTTT. This translates into CASSRLGRDTQYF. The full variable domain, with the rest looked up from reference TRBV14 and TRBJ2-3, is EAGVTQFPSHSVIEKGQTVTLRCDPISGHDNLYWYRRVMGKEIKFLLHFVKESKQDESGMPNNRFLAERTGGTYSTLKVQPAELEDSGVYFCASSRLGRDTQYFGPGTRLTVL.

V usage is TRBV6-1 and J usage is TRBJ2-2; TRBD2 agrees at 8 bases. CDR3 length equals 14 residues. Unmatched junction bases numbered 7, after V lost 7 bases and J lost 6 bases. CDR1 is MNHNS and CDR2 is SASEGT in the germline V gene. CDR3 protein: CASIGRGGPGELFF. CDR3 bases: TGTGCCAGCATAGGTCGGGGGGGCCCCGGGGAGCTGTTTTTT.

The chain carries TRBV9 and TRBJ2-5; 9 nucleotides agree with TRBD2. V was clipped by 0 bases and J by 3 bases; unmatched bases: 3. This CDR3 is built from 15 residues. From germline, CDR1 is SGDLS and CDR2 YYNGEE. DNA for the CDR3: TGTGCCAGCAGCGTAGGTGCGGGGGGGAAAGAGACCCAGTACTTC. Its translation: CASSVGAGGKETQYF. Supplemented by reference TRBV9 and TRBJ2-5, the full variable domain reads DSGVTQTPKHLITATGQRVTLRCSPRSGDLSVYWYQQSLDQGLQFLIQYYNGEERAKGNILERFSAQQFPDLHSELNLSSLELGDSALYFCASSVGAGGKETQYFGPGTRLLVL.

The chain carries TRBV6-5 and TRBJ1-3; the D gene is possibly TRBD1 (5 bases). CDR1 and CDR2 (germline): MNHEY, SVGAGI. This CDR3 contains 16 residues. Deletions cut 0 bases from V and 3 bases from J, with 12 bases between. The CDR3 DNA follows: TGTGCCAGCAGTTACTCAACGGGGGAGTATGGAAACACCATATATTTT. It translates to CASSYSTGEYGNTIYF.

This clone was counted between two and nine times. The V call is TRBV19, the J call TRBJ1-2, with 7 bases fitting TRBD1. The germline CDR1 and CDR2 sequences are LNHDA and SQIVND (reference sequence). This CDR3 has 13 residues. V was clipped by 5 bases and J by 10 bases; unmatched bases: 10. CDR3 coding DNA: TGTGCCAGTAGTCCCGGACAGGTTCCACTCTACACCTTC. Translated: CASSPGQVPLYTF.

V gene TRBV5-1 combines with J gene TRBJ1-3; D is unclear. This CDR3 is 14 amino acids long. Germline values: CDR1 SGHRS, CDR2 YFSETQ. The V end was cut by 0 bases, the J end by 4 bases, with 8 bases between. In DNA form, the CDR3 reads TGCGCCAGCAGCTTGGCTCCCTCGGGAAACACCATATATTTT. Translation: CASSLAPSGNTIYF.

The chain joins TRBV10-1 to TRBJ2-3; the match to TRBD2 covers 13 bases. Germline-derived CDR1 and CDR2 are WNHNN and SYGVQD (reference sequence). Unmatched junction bases numbered 12, after V lost 5 bases and J lost 1 base. The CDR3 spans 19 residues. The CDR3 spells CASSTGTSGARTGTDTQYF. The CDR3 DNA follows: TGCGCCAGCAGTACCGGGACTAGCGGGGCAAGGACCGGCACAGATACGCAGTATTTT.

This clone was recorded once. The chain uses TRBV6-1 and TRBJ1-6; 7 positions agree with TRBD1. V shed 8 bases, J shed 3 bases, and the junction held 4 bases outside the gene matches. Germline-derived CDR1 and CDR2 are MNHNS and SASEGT. This CDR3 comprises 14 residues. CDR3: CASQDRVYNSPLHF. CDR3 nucleotides: TGTGCCAGCCAAGACAGGGTCTATAATTCACCCCTCCACTTT.

In the case of this clone: Other DNA sequences in the same sample also yield this CDR3. CDR3: CASSPSISNTEAFF. CDR3 DNA: TGTGCCAGTAGTCCCAGTATCTCGAACACTGAAGCTTTCTTT. The chain couples TRBV19 to TRBJ1-1; D unclear. Germline CDR1 is LNHDA and CDR2 is SQIVND (reference sequence). V lost 5 bases to trimming and J lost 1 base, with 11 bases between them. The CDR3 extends over 14 amino acids.

This clone was recorded a few times. J is TRBJ1-3 and V is TRBV7-8, with a weak D call TRBD1 (5 bases). The CDR3 totals 14 residues. Trimming cost V 5 bases and J 4 bases, with 12 bases left between them. Germline V gene lookup returns CDR1 SGHVS and CDR2 FQNEAQ. CDR3 nucleotides: TGTGCCAGCAGCGCTCGGGGGTCGGGAAACACCATATATTTT. Encoded protein: CASSARGSGNTIYF.

This chain joins TRBV7-9 and TRBJ1-4, with D unresolved. V was shortened by 4 bases and J by 4 bases, with 16 bases between the two germline ends. The germline V gene encodes CDR1 SEHNR and CDR2 FQNEAQ (reference sequence). This CDR3 is built from 16 residues. DNA of the CDR3: TGTGCCAGCAGCTCCTACCAAGGGAGGGATAATGAAAAACTGTTTTTT. Translating it yields CASSSYQGRDNEKLFF.